This T cell receptor beta chain was sequenced in a study of beta chain features in type 1 diabetes. The wider study: Age, gender and cell yields were alike across patients and healthy donors. The study's findings and limits: Any PCR bias toward short templates would affect both groups alike. People with Type 1 diabetes carried modestly yet significantly shorter TCRB CDR3s in all four CD4+ subsets.

The investigators reverse transcribed all of the isolated RNA, so they sequenced expressed TCRB transcripts. Assay used: immunoSEQ multiplex PCR; TCRdb lists only in-frame clones, some missing. This table has over 600,000 clones, around 12% appearing once. In this sample, this clone turned up many times. Antigen specificity is unknown. Per germline, CDR1 SGHDN and CDR2 FVKESK. The CDR3 runs 17 residues. Between the trimmed V and J ends, which lost 1 base and 2 bases, there was a span of 15 bases. This chain connects TRBV14 to TRBJ2-4; D might be TRBD1 (6 bases). This receptor was identified in a man aged 30 to 45 with type 1 diabetes. Sequencing was performed on naive CD4+ T cells from blood. CDR3 coding DNA: TGTGCCAGCAGCCAAGCAACAGGGAGTTTTTCCAAAAACATTCAGTACTTC. Amino acids: CASSQATGSFSKNIQYF.